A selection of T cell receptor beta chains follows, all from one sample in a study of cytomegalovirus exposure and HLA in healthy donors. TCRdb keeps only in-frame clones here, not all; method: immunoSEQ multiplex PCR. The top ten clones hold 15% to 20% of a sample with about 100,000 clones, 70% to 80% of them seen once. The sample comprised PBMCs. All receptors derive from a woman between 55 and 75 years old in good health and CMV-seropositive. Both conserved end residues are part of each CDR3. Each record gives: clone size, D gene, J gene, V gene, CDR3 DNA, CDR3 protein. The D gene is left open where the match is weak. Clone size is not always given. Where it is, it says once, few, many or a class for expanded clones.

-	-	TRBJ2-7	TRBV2	TGTGCCAGCCAAGCAAACTCAGGTAGTCCCTACGAGCAGTACTTC	CASQANSGSPYEQYF
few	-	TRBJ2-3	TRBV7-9	TGTGCCAGCAGCTCCTCGGCCTTTCTCGGGACAGATACGCAGTATTTT	CASSSSAFLGTDTQYF
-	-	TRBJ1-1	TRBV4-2	TGTGCCAGCAGCCAAGCCCTGGATGCGGCCACTGAAGCTTTCTTT	CASSQALDAATEAFF
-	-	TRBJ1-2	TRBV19	TGTGCCAGTAGGGAGGGTACCTATGGCTACACCTTC	CASREGTYGYTF
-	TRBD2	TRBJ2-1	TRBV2	TGTGCCAGCAGTGGTGGGAGGGACTTCCCTGAGCAGTTCTTC	CASSGGRDFPEQFF
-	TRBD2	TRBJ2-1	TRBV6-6	TGTGCCAGCACCCACCCCCGGACTAGCGACAATGAGCAGTTCTTC	CASTHPRTSDNEQFF
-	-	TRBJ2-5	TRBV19	TGTGCCAGTAGTATAGATCTATTAGCGGAGACCCAGTACTTC	CASSIDLLAETQYF
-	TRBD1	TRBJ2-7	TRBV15	TGTGCCACCAGTCGGGACAGGGCCTTCTCCTACGAGCAGTACTTC	CATSRDRAFSYEQYF
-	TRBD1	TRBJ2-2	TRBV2	TGTGCCAGCACGCTGACAGGGTTGTACACCGGGGAGCTGTTTTTT	CASTLTGLYTGELFF
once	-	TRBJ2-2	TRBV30	TGTGCCTGGAGGGTGGGAGCCGCCGGGGAGCTGTTTTTT	CAWRVGAAGELFF
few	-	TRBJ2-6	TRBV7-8	TGTGCCAGCAGCTGGGCCTCTGGGGCCAACGTCCTGACTTTC	CASSWASGANVLTF
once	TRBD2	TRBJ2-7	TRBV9	TGTGCCAGCAGCGTTGCCCCTAGCGGGAGGAACTCCTACGAGCAGTACTTC	CASSVAPSGRNSYEQYF
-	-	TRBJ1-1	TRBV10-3	TGTGCCATCAGTGAGTCGCGGACAGCCGAAGCTTTCTTT	CAISESRTAEAFF
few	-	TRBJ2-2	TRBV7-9	TGTGCCAGCAACAGCTACTTGAACACCGGGGAGCTGTTTTTT	CASNSYLNTGELFF
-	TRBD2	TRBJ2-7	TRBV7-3	TGTGCCAGCAGCCCGGGACTAGCGGGAGTCGAGCAGTACTTC	CASSPGLAGVEQYF
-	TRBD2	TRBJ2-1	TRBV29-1	TGCAGCGCACCTCTGGCGGGAGTGGTCAATGAGCAGTTCTTC	CSAPLAGVVNEQFF
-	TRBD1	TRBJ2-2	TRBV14	TGTGCCAGCAGCCACTTGGGACAGGCTACCGGGGAGCTGTTTTTT	CASSHLGQATGELFF
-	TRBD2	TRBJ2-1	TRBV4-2	TGTGCCAGCAGCCGGATCGAGGCGGGAGGACCGTTCTTAAGCTCCTACAATGAGCAGTTCTTC	CASSRIEAGGPFLSSYNEQFF
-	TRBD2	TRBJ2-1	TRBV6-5	TGTGCCAGCAGGCCGACTAGCGGTGCCTACAATGAGCAGTTCTTC	CASRPTSGAYNEQFF
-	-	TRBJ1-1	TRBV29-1	TGCAGCGTTGGGATCCAGACAGGGAACACTGAAGCTTTCTTT	CSVGIQTGNTEAFF
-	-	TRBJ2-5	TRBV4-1	TGCGCCAGCAGCTCGAGGGAGACCCAGTACTTC	CASSSRETQYF
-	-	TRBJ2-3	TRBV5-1	TGCGCCAGCAGAAAACTACTCATCCGCACAGATACGCAGTATTTT	CASRKLLIRTDTQYF
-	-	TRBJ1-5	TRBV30	TGTGCCTGGAGCCAACCCCGACAGGCTAATCAGCCCCAGCATTTT	CAWSQPRQANQPQHF
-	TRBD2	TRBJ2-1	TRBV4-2	TGTGCCAGCAGCCAAGAGACGGCGGGAGTGGAGCAGTTCTTC	CASSQETAGVEQFF
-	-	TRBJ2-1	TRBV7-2	TGTGCCAGCAGCTCTACAGGGTACAATGAGCAGTTCTTC	CASSSTGYNEQFF
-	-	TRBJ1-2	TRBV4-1	TGCGCCAGCAGCCAAGGGACAGTGGGCTACACCTTC	CASSQGTVGYTF
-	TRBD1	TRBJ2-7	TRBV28	TGTGCCAGCAGCCCAACACAGGGGTACGAGCAGTACTTC	CASSPTQGYEQYF
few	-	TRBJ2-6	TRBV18	TGTGCCAGCTCACCACCGGGCAGCTCTGGGGCCAACGTCCTGACTTTC	CASSPPGSSGANVLTF
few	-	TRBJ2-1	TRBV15	TGTGCCACCAGCAGAGACGTGAATGAGCAGTTCTTC	CATSRDVNEQFF
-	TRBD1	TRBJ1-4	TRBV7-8	TGTGCCAGCAGCTTGATGGGGACAGCTAATGAAAAACTGTTTTTT	CASSLMGTANEKLFF
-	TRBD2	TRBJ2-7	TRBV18	TGTGCCAGCTCACCACCGTCGCTAGCGGGGTCTGAGCAGTACTTC	CASSPPSLAGSEQYF
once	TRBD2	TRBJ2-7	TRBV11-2	TGTGCCAGCAGTAATCGACTAGCGGGGTCCTACGAGCAGTACTTC	CASSNRLAGSYEQYF
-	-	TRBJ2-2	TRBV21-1	TGTGCCAGCACCCCCCAAGGGGGCTCGTACACCGGGGAGCTGTTTTTT	CASTPQGGSYTGELFF
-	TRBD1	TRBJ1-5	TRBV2	TGTGCCAGCAGTGAAGCCCAGGGGGCGAGGAAACAGCCCCAGCATTTT	CASSEAQGARKQPQHF
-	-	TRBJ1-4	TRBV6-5	TGTGCCAGCAGTCCCTCGAGAGAAAAACTGTTTTTT	CASSPSREKLFF
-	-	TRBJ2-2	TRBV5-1	TGCGCCAGCTGGTCTACGAACACCGGGGAGCTGTTTTTT	CASWSTNTGELFF
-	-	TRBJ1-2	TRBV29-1	TGCAGCGTTGACCCGACAGGAGGAGGCTACACCTTC	CSVDPTGGGYTF
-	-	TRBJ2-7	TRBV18	TGTGCCAGCTCAGAACAATACGAGCAGTACTTC	CASSEQYEQYF
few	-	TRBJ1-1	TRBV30	TGTGCCTGGAGTGTAAAAAGAGAAAGTGAAGCTTTCTTT	CAWSVKRESEAFF
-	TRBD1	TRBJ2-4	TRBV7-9	TGTGCCAGCAGCCCGGGAACCGGACAGGGGGAAGGCATTCAGTACTTC	CASSPGTGQGEGIQYF
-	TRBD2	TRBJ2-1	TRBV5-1	TGCGCCAGCAGCTTACCCGGGACTACCTACAATGAGCAGTTCTTC	CASSLPGTTYNEQFF
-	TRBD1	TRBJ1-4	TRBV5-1	TGCGCCAGCAGCCCGAACACCAGGACCTCACAGGGGGGAAAACTGTTTTTT	CASSPNTRTSQGGKLFF
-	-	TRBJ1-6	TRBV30	TGTGCCCGAGGGTCCTATAATTCACCCCTCCACTTT	CARGSYNSPLHF
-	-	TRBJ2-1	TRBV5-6	TGTGCCAGCAGCGCCGGACTGAATGAGCAGTTCTTC	CASSAGLNEQFF
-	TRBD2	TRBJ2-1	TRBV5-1	TGCGCCAGCAGCCCCGGGACTAGCGGCAATGAGCAGTTCTTC	CASSPGTSGNEQFF